This TCR beta chain was obtained from a study of blood T cell repertoires in COVID-19. Study-wide background: There were acute and convalescent COVID-19 samples, and they came from the United States, Italy and Spain. Nucleic acid was either cDNA or gDNA, and it came from T cells, B-cell-depleted T cells, or PBMCs.

Authors' data handling: Cell counts per sample came from amplifying reference gene primers. Assay used: immunoSEQ multiplex PCR; TCRdb lists only in-frame clones, some missing. V and J calls and clone size come straight from that table; D and trimming were deduced from the DNA. The data show some 45,000 clones, roughly 90% seen once. The sample comprised peripheral blood. The clonotype comes from a human donor in a cohort sampled during active COVID-19.

CDR3 amino acids: CASSRFMSTEAFF. The CDR3 nucleotides are TGTGCCAGCTCTCGATTTATGAGCACTGAAGCTTTCTTT. V and J are TRBV12-3 or TRBV12-4 and TRBJ1-1; D ambiguous. V was trimmed by 8 bases and J by 4 bases, leaving 14 bases between them. The CDR3 contains 13 residues.